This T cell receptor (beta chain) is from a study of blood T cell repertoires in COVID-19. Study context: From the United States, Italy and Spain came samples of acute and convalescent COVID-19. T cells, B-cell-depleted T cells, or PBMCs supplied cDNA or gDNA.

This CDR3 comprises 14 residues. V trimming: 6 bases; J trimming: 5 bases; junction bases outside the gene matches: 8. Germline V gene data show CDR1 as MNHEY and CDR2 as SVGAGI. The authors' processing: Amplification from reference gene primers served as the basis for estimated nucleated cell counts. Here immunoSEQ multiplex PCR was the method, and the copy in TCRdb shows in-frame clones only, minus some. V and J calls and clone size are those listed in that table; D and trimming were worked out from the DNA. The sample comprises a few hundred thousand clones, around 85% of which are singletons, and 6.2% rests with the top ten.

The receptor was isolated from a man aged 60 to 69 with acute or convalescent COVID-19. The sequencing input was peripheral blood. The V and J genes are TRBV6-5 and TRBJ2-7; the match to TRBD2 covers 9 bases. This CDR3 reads CASRGGRDTHEQYF. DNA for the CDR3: TGTGCCAGCAGGGGCGGGAGGGACACCCACGAGCAGTACTTC.